The rows below give T cell receptor beta chains drawn from one sample of a study of blood T cell repertoires in COVID-19. TCRdb keeps only in-frame clones here, not all; method: immunoSEQ multiplex PCR. The sample carries 150,000 to 200,000 clones, less than 90% recorded once. Source material: peripheral blood. The source is a woman aged 60-75 years with COVID-19, enrolled during active disease. The CDR3 runs from the conserved cysteine through the conserved F or W. A D gene is named only where the DNA matches it firmly.

v_gene,d_gene,j_gene,CDR3nt,CDR3aa
TRBV5-1,-,TRBJ2-5,TGCGCCAGCAGCGCCCTCGGCCAAGAGACCCAGTACTTC,CASSALGQETQYF
TRBV5-1,TRBD2,TRBJ2-7,TGCGCCAGCAGCCCCGAAACCGGGACTAGATTCTACGAGCAGTACTTC,CASSPETGTRFYEQYF
TRBV5-1,-,TRBJ2-7,TGCGCCAGCAGCTTTTTATCAACAAACGACGAGCAGTACTTC,CASSFLSTNDEQYF
TRBV2,TRBD2,TRBJ2-1,TGTGCCAGCAGTAGCGGGAGGGCCAATGAGCAGTTCTTC,CASSSGRANEQFF
TRBV6-4,-,TRBJ2-1,TGTGCCAGCAGTTTCTCCGTAGGACAGTACAATGAGCAGTTCTTC,CASSFSVGQYNEQFF
TRBV9,-,TRBJ1-1,TGTGCCAGCAGCCAAACGTCCGAGGAGAACACTGAAGCTTTCTTT,CASSQTSEENTEAFF
TRBV6-5,-,TRBJ1-2,TGTGCCAGCAGTTATGCGAGGGGACAAAACTATGGCTACACCTTC,CASSYARGQNYGYTF
TRBV10-1,TRBD2,TRBJ2-2,TGCGCCAGCAGTGAATTTGGGACTAGCGGGAGGACGAACACCGGGGAGCTGTTTTTT,CASSEFGTSGRTNTGELFF
TRBV15,-,TRBJ2-7,TGTGCCACCAGCAGAGGGCCAGGGCGGACCTACGGGCAGTACTTC,CATSRGPGRTYGQYF
TRBV5-1,-,TRBJ2-7,TGCGCCAGCAGCTTGAGTTCAGGTAGCTCCTACGAGCAGTACTTC,CASSLSSGSSYEQYF
TRBV3-1/TRBV3-2,TRBD2,TRBJ2-1,TGTGCCAGCAGCCAAGAGCGTGGTTGGGCGGGAGGAATTTCCTACAATGAGCAGTTCTTC,CASSQERGWAGGISYNEQFF
TRBV7-3,-,TRBJ2-2,TGTGCCAGCAGCTTAATCGGAGCCGGGGAGCTGTTTTTT,CASSLIGAGELFF